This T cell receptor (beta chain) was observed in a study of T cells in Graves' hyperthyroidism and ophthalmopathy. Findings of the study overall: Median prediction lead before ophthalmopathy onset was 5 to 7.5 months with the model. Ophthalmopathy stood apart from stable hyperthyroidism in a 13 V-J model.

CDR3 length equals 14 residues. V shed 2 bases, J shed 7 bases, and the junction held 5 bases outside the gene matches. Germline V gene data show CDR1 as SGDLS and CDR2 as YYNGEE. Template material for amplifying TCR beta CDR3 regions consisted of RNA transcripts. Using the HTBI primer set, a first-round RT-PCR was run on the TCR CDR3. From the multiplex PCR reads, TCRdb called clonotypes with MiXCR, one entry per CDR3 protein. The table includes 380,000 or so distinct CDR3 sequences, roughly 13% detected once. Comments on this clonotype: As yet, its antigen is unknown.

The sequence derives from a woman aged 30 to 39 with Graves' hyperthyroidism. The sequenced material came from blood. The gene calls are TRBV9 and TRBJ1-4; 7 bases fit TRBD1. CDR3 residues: CASSVTQGSEKLFF. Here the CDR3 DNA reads TGTGCCAGCAGCGTCACACAGGGGAGTGAAAAACTGTTTTTT.